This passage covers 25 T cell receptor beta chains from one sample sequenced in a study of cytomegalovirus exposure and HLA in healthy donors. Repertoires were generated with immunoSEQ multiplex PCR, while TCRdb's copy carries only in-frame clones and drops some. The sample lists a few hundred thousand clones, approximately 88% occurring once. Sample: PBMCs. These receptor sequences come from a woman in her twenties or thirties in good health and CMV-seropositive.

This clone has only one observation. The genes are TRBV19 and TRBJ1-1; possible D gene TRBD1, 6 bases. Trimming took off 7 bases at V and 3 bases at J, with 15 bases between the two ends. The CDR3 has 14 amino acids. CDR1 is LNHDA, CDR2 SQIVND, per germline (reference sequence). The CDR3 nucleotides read TGTGCCAGTATCGCCGGGACACCCTACACTGAAGCTTTCTTT. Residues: CASIAGTPYTEAFF.

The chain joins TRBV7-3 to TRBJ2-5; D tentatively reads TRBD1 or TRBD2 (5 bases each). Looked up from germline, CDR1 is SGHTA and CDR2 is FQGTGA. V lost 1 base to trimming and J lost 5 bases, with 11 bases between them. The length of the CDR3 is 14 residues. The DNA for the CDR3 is TGTGCCAGCAGCTTAATGGGGACGGGTGAGACCCAGTACTTC. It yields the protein CASSLMGTGETQYF.

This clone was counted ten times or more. This CDR3 is CASSSGGGENTEAFF. CDR3 nucleotide sequence: TGTGCCAGCTCGTCTGGGGGCGGAGAGAACACTGAAGCTTTCTTT. The chain is built from TRBV14 and TRBJ1-1; possible D gene TRBD1, 6 bases. Trimming stripped 8 bases from V and 1 base from J, with 17 bases between. The CDR3 covers 15 residues. CDR1 and CDR2 from the germline V gene are SGHDN and FVKESK.

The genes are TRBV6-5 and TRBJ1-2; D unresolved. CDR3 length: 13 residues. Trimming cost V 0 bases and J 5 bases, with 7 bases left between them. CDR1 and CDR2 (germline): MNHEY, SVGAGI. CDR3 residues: CASSYSRGYGYTF. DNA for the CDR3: TGTGCCAGCAGTTACTCTAGAGGGTATGGCTACACCTTC.

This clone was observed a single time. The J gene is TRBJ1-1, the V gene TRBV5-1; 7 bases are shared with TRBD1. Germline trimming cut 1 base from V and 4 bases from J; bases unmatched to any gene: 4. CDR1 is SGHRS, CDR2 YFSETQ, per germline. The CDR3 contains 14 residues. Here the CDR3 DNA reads TGCGCCAGCAGCTTGAACAGGGGTGGCACTGAAGCTTTCTTT. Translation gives CASSLNRGGTEAFF. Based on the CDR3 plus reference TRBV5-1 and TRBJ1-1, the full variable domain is KAGVTQTPRYLIKTRGQQVTLSCSPISGHRSVSWYQQTPGQGLQFLFEYFSETQRNKGNFPGRFSGRQFSNSRSEMNVSTLELGDSALYLCASSLNRGGTEAFFGQGTRLTVV.

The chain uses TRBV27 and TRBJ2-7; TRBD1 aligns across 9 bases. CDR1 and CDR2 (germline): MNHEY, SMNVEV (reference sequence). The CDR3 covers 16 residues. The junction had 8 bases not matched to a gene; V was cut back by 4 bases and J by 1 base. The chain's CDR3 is CASSSPGQGFSYEQYF. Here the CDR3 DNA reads TGTGCCAGCAGTTCCCCGGGACAGGGCTTTTCCTACGAGCAGTACTTC.

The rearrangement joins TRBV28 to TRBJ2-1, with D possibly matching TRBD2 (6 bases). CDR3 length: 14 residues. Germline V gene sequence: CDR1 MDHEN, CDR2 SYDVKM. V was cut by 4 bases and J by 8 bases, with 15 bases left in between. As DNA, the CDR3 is TGTGCCAGCAGTTCGGACCTGGGGGAGGATGAGCAGTTCTTC. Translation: CASSSDLGEDEQFF.

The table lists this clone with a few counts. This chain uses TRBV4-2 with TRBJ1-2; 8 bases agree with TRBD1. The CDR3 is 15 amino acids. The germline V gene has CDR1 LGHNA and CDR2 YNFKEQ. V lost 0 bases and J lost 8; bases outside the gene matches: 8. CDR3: CASSQDSGTGFGYTF. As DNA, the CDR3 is TGTGCCAGCAGCCAAGATTCCGGGACAGGTTTCGGCTACACCTTC.

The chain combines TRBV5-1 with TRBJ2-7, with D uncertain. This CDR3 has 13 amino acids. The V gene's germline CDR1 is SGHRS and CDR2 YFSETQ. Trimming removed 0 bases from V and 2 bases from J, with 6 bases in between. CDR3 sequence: CASSLGSPYEQYF. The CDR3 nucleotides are TGCGCCAGCAGCTTGGGCAGCCCCTACGAGCAGTACTTC.

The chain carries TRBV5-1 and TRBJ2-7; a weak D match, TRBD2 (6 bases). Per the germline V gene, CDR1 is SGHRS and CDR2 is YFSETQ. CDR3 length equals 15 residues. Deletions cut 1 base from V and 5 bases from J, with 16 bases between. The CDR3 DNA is TGCGCCAGCAGCTTGCGAGCGGCGGGATTCCACGAGCAGTACTTC. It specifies CASSLRAAGFHEQYF.

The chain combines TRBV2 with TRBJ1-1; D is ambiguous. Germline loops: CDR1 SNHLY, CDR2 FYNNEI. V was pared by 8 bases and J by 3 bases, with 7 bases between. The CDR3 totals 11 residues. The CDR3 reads CASSGDTEAFF. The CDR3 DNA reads TGTGCCAGCTCTGGGGACACTGAAGCTTTCTTT.

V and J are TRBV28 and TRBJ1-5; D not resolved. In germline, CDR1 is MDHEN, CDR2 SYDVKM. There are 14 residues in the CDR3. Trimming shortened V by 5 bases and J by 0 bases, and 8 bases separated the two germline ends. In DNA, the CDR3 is TGTGCCAGCAGTGCTTCAGATAGCAATCAGCCCCAGCATTTT. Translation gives CASSASDSNQPQHF. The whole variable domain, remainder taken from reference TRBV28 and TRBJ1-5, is DVKVTQSSRYLVKRTGEKVFLECVQDMDHENMFWYRQDPGLGLRLIYFSYDVKMKEKGDIPEGYSVSREKKERFSLILESASTNQTSMYLCASSASDSNQPQHFGDGTRLSIL.

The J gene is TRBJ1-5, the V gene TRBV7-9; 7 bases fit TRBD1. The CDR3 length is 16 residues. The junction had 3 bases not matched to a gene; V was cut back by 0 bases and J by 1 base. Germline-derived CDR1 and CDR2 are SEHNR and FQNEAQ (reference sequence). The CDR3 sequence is CASSLADRVSNQPQHF. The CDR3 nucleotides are TGTGCCAGCAGCTTAGCTGACAGGGTCAGCAATCAGCCCCAGCATTTT.

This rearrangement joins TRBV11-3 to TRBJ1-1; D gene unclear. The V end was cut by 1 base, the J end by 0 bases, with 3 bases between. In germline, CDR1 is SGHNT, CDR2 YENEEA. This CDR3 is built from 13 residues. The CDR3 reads CASSLVVNTEAFF. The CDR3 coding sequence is TGTGCCAGCAGCTTAGTTGTGAACACTGAAGCTTTCTTT.

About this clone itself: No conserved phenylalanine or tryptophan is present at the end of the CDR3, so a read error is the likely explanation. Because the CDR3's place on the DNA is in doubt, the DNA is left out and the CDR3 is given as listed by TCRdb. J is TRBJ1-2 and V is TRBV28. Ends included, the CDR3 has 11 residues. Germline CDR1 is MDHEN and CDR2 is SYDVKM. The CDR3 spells CASSSNSVPRL.

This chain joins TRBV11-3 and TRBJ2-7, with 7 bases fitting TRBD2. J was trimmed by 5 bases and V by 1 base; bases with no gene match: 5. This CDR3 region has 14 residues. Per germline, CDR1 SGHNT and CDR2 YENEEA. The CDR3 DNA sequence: TGTGCCAGCAGCTTAGGGACTAGAGAAGACGAGCAGTACTTC. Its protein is CASSLGTREDEQYF.

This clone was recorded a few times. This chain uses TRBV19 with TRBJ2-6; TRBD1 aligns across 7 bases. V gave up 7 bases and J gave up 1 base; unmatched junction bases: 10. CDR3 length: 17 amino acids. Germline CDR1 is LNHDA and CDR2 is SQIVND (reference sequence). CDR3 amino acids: CASTLDRVGSGANVLTF. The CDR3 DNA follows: TGTGCCAGTACACTCGACAGGGTCGGGTCTGGGGCCAACGTCCTGACTTTC. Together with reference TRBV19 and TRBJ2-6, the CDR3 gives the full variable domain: DGGITQSPKYLFRKEGQNVTLSCEQNLNHDAMYWYRQDPGQGLRLIYYSQIVNDFQKGDIAEGYSVSREKKESFPLTVTSAQKNPTAFYLCASTLDRVGSGANVLTFGAGSRLTVL.

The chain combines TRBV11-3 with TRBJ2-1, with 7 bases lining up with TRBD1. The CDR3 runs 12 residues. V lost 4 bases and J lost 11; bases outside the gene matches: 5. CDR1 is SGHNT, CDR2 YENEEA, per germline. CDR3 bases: TGTGCCAGCAGCTCTACAGGGGCGCAGCAGTTCTTC. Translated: CASSSTGAQQFF.

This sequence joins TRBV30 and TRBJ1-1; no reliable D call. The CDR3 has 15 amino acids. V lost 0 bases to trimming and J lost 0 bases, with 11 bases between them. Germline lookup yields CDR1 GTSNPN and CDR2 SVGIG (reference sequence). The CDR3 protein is CAWSVRVDMNTEAFF. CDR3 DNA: TGTGCCTGGAGTGTTCGGGTAGACATGAACACTGAAGCTTTCTTT.

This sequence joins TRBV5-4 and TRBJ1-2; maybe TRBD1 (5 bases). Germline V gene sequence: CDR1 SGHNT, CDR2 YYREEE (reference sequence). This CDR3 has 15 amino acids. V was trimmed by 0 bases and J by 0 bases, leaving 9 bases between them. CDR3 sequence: CASSLGDGANYGYTF. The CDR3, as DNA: TGTGCCAGCAGCTTGGGGGACGGTGCTAACTATGGCTACACCTTC.

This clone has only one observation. DNA for the CDR3: TGCGCCAGCAGCTTGTCAAGGTCCTACTCCTACGAGCAGTACTTC. Protein product: CASSLSRSYSYEQYF. The V call is TRBV5-1, the J call TRBJ2-7; the D is unclear. Trimming removed 1 base at V and 0 bases at J, with 11 bases between. The V gene's germline CDR1 is SGHRS and CDR2 YFSETQ. There are 15 residues in the CDR3.

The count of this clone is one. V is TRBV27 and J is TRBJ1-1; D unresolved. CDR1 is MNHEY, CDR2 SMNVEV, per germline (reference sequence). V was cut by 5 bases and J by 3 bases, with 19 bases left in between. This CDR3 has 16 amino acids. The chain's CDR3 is CASSPTGFLRDTEAFF. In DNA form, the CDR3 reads TGTGCCAGCAGTCCGACGGGTTTTCTACGAGACACTGAAGCTTTCTTT.

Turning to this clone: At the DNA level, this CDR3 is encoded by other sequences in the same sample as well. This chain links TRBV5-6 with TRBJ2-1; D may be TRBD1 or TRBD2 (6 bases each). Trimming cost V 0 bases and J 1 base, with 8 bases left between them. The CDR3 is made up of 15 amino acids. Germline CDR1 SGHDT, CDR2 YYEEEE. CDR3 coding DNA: TGTGCCAGCAGCTTGGTAGGGGGGTCCTACAATGAGCAGTTCTTC. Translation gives CASSLVGGSYNEQFF. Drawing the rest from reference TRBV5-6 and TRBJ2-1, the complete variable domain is DAGVTQSPTHLIKTRGQQVTLRCSPKSGHDTVSWYQQALGQGPQFIFQYYEEEERQRGNFPDRFSGHQFPNYSSELNVNALLLGDSALYLCASSLVGGSYNEQFFGPGTRLTVL.

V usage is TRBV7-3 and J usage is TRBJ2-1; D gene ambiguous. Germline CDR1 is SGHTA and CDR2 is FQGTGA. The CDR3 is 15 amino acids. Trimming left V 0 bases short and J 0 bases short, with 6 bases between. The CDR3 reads CASSLTETSYNEQFF. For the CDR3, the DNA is TGTGCCAGCAGCTTAACGGAGACCTCCTACAATGAGCAGTTCTTC.

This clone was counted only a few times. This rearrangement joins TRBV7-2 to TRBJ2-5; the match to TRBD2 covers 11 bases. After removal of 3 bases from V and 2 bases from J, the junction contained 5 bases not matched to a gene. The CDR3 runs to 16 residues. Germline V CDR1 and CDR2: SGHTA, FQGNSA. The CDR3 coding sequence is TGTGCCAGCAGCTTTTATACTAGCGGGGGTCAAGAGACCCAGTACTTC. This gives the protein CASSFYTSGGQETQYF.